The 32 T cell receptor beta chains below were found in one sample sequenced in a study of patients and donors after allogeneic stem cell transplantation. TCRdb independently ran MiXCR on the RT-PCR reads; one entry per CDR3 protein. The sample yields 9,500 to 15,000 distinct CDR3 sequences, under 30% seen once. Material for sequencing was blood, either unsorted or a sorted T cell fraction (not recorded which). These receptors were collected from a human donor who was either an allogeneic HSCT recipient or a stem cell or donor lymphocyte infusion donor (not recorded which). It is not recorded whose cells these are; they may come from a transplant donor.

V and J are TRBV29-1 and TRBJ2-5; D may correspond to TRBD1 or TRBD2 (5 bases each). Germline CDR1 reads SQVTM; CDR2 reads ANQGSEA. The CDR3 covers 13 residues. The V end lost 6 bases, the J end lost 4 bases, and 15 bases lay between the germline ends. CDR3 amino acids: CSVGLGVAETQYF. The DNA for the CDR3 is TGCAGCGTGGGTCTGGGGGTAGCAGAGACCCAGTACTTC.

This clonotype was counted only a few times. The genes are TRBV12-3 or TRBV12-4 and TRBJ2-1, with D maybe TRBD2 (5 bases). The CDR3 length is 12 residues. Trimming took 3 bases from V and 8 from J, leaving 8 bases between them. CDR3 region: CASSFEDYEQFF. As DNA, the CDR3 is TGTGCCAGCAGTTTTGAGGACTATGAGCAGTTCTTC.

V gene TRBV19 combines with J gene TRBJ1-1, with a possible D match to TRBD1 (5 bases). V lost 8 bases and J lost 2, with 12 bases in between. The germline CDR1 and CDR2 sequences are LNHDA and SQIVND (reference sequence). The CDR3 is 13 amino acids. In DNA form, the CDR3 reads TGTGCCAGTCGCCTGCAGGGAAACACTGAAGCTTTCTTT. Amino acid sequence: CASRLQGNTEAFF.

The chain employs TRBV5-1 and TRBJ1-2; no definite D call. V lost 3 bases and J 4 bases, leaving 16 bases between the germline ends. The CDR3 loop spans 15 amino acids. Germline V gene sequence: CDR1 SGHRS, CDR2 YFSETQ. For the CDR3, the DNA is TGCGCCAGCAGCTCCCGACCCGAACCCTCCTATGGCTACACCTTC. Translated, it gives CASSSRPEPSYGYTF. Together with reference TRBV5-1 and TRBJ1-2, the CDR3 gives the full variable domain: KAGVTQTPRYLIKTRGQQVTLSCSPISGHRSVSWYQQTPGQGLQFLFEYFSETQRNKGNFPGRFSGRQFSNSRSEMNVSTLELGDSALYLCASSSRPEPSYGYTFGSGTRLTVV.

This clonotype was recorded a few times. This rearrangement joins TRBV3-1 to TRBJ1-1; 7 bases are shared with TRBD1. This CDR3 comprises 15 residues. Losses at the gene ends were 5 bases for V and 5 bases for J; bases not matched to a gene: 11. The germline V gene has CDR1 LGHDT and CDR2 YNNKEL (reference sequence). Here the CDR3 reads CASSRRQGRSTEAFF. In DNA form, the CDR3 reads TGTGCCAGCAGCAGACGACAGGGAAGAAGTACTGAAGCTTTCTTT. Variable domain in full (rest from reference TRBV3-1 and TRBJ1-1): DTAVSQTPKYLVTQMGNDKSIKCEQNLGHDTMYWYKQDSKKFLKIMFSYNNKELIINETVPNRFSPKSPDKAHLNLHINSLELGDSAVYFCASSRRQGRSTEAFFGQGTRLTVV.

Many counts were recorded for this clonotype. The chain is built from TRBV20-1 and TRBJ1-2, with unresolved D. CDR3 length: 10 residues. Trimming shortened V by 3 bases and J by 3 bases, and 2 bases separated the two germline ends. Germline V gene sequence: CDR1 DFQATT, CDR2 SNEGSKA (reference sequence). The CDR3 loop is CSASDYGYTF. CDR3 nucleotides: TGCAGTGCTAGTGACTATGGCTACACCTTC.

This clonotype was detected only a few times. This chain links TRBV27 with TRBJ2-5, with D perhaps being TRBD1 or TRBD2 (5 bases each). The V gene lost 1 base and the J gene lost 5 bases, with 11 bases spanning the gap. The CDR3 has 14 amino acids. The germline V gene encodes CDR1 MNHEY and CDR2 SMNVEV (reference sequence). The CDR3 DNA reads TGTGCCAGCAGTTTATGGGGGAAGGGGGAGACCCAGTACTTC. As protein: CASSLWGKGETQYF.

This clonotype was detected a few times. This chain links TRBV7-2 with TRBJ1-2, with 7 bases identical to TRBD1. The germline CDR1 and CDR2 sequences are SGHTA and FQGNSA. The trim removed 5 bases at V and 7 bases at J, leaving 4 bases unmatched. The CDR3 runs 12 residues. The CDR3 is CASSLDRVGYTF. In DNA form, the CDR3 reads TGTGCCAGCAGCCTTGACAGGGTTGGCTACACCTTC.

This clonotype has only a few counts. V usage is TRBV12-3 or TRBV12-4 and J usage is TRBJ2-3; no clear D gene. Trimming cost V 2 bases and J 0 bases, with 9 bases left between them. The CDR3 runs 15 residues. CDR3 loop: CASSLRRSSTDTQYF. CDR3 nucleotides: TGTGCCAGCAGTTTACGGCGGTCTAGCACAGATACGCAGTATTTT.

The chain couples TRBV5-4 to TRBJ2-1; 8 nucleotides match TRBD1. CDR3 length equals 16 residues. Trimming removed 6 bases from V and 0 bases from J; junction bases left unmatched: 8. CDR1 is SGHNT and CDR2 is YYREEE in the germline V gene (reference sequence). CDR3 nucleotide sequence: TGTGCCAGCACCTCTAGGACAGGGCGCTCCTACAATGAGCAGTTCTTC. This sequence encodes CASTSRTGRSYNEQFF.

With respect to this clonotype: A single base separates this from a much larger clone, so it may be a read error. The chain combines TRBV12-3 or TRBV12-4 with TRBJ1-1; D is ambiguous. The CDR3 spans 15 residues. V lost 4 bases and J lost 0, with 12 bases in between. This CDR3 is CASSSTDTLNTEAFF. The CDR3 nucleotides are TGTGCCAGCAGTTCCACCGACACCTTGAACACTGAAGCTTTCTTT.

A few counts support this clonotype. The gene calls are TRBV5-1 and TRBJ1-1; perhaps TRBD1 as D (5 bases). The ends were cut back, 3 bases at V and 7 bases at J, with 19 bases in the middle. Germline V lookup: CDR1 SGHRS, CDR2 YFSETQ. The CDR3 spans 15 residues. CDR3 in amino acids: CASSSCSRDDDEAFF. CDR3 DNA sequence: TGCGCCAGCAGCTCGTGTTCCAGGGATGACGATGAAGCTTTCTTT.

This clonotype has only a few counts. The rearrangement joins TRBV7-8 to TRBJ1-2; D uncertain. Trimming shortened V by 5 bases and J by 2 bases, and 18 bases separated the two germline ends. Germline V gene sequence: CDR1 SGHVS, CDR2 FQNEAQ. The CDR3 runs 16 residues. The DNA for the CDR3 is TGTGCCAGCAGCCCCGCCTCTGGTCTTCCCAACTATGGCTACACCTTC. Protein sequence: CASSPASGLPNYGYTF.

The V gene is TRBV5-1, the J gene TRBJ1-4; 9 nucleotides line up with TRBD1. CDR3 length equals 14 residues. Looked up from germline, CDR1 is SGHRS and CDR2 is YFSETQ. The junction had 5 bases not matched to a gene; V was cut back by 4 bases and J by 7 bases. The CDR3 sequence is CASSKGTGSEKLFF. The CDR3 bases are TGCGCCAGCAGCAAAGGGACAGGGTCTGAAAAACTGTTTTTT.

In its sample, this clonotype is large. This chain links TRBV7-2 with TRBJ1-5; TRBD1 aligns across 7 bases. The V and J ends lost 5 bases and 6 bases, in that order; junction bases with no gene match: 7. The CDR3 totals 14 residues. The germline V gene encodes CDR1 SGHTA and CDR2 FQGNSA. CDR3 nucleotide sequence: TGTGCCAGCAGCGAGACAGGGTTTGCTCAGCCCCAGCATTTT. This translates into CASSETGFAQPQHF.

There are a few counts of this clonotype. The V call is TRBV20-1, the J call TRBJ2-3; D remains unclear. This CDR3 comprises 10 residues. CDR1 is DFQATT, CDR2 SNEGSKA, per germline (reference sequence). Trimming cost V 3 bases and J 7 bases, with 5 bases left between them. The DNA of the CDR3 is TGCAGTGCTAGCGACCATACGCAGTATTTT. Residues: CSASDHTQYF.

This rearrangement joins TRBV19 to TRBJ1-5; TRBD1 matches 10 bases. The germline CDR1 and CDR2 sequences are LNHDA and SQIVND (reference sequence). V dropped 5 bases and J dropped 2; count of bases not matched to a gene: 9. The CDR3 has 17 amino acids. The DNA of the CDR3 is TGTGCCAGTAGTTTCCGGGACAGGGGTGGTGGCAATCAGCCCCAGCATTTT. Amino acid sequence: CASSFRDRGGGNQPQHF.

The chain joins TRBV6-5 to TRBJ2-7, with D possibly matching TRBD1 (5 bases). Looked up from germline, CDR1 is MNHEY and CDR2 is SVGAGI. V lost 8 bases to trimming and J lost 6 bases, with 11 bases between them. The CDR3 has 11 amino acids. CDR3 amino acids: CASGQGTEQYF. CDR3 nucleotide sequence: TGTGCCAGCGGGCAGGGTACCGAGCAGTACTTC.

This clonotype was seen only a few times. V and J are TRBV7-2 and TRBJ1-6, with 8 bases aligning to TRBD1. With 3 bases clipped from V and 8 bases from J, the junction kept 3 bases outside the gene matches. The CDR3 is 14 residues long. Germline assignment: CDR1 SGHTA and CDR2 FQGNSA. Written as DNA, the CDR3 is TGTGCCAGCAGCTTTGGACAGGGTTATTCACCCCTCCACTTT. It translates to CASSFGQGYSPLHF.

This clonotype was seen more than once but under ten times. The CDR3 DNA is TGTGCCAGCAGTTCCGGGACAATCACTCAGCCCCAGCATTTT. It encodes CASSSGTITQPQHF. The chain carries TRBV12-3 or TRBV12-4 and TRBJ1-5; possible D gene TRBD1, 6 bases. The CDR3 spans 14 residues. With 4 bases removed from V and 6 bases from J, the gap between germline ends came to 13 bases.

This clonotype was seen many times. The chain combines TRBV12-3 or TRBV12-4 with TRBJ1-2; 10 bases match TRBD1. This CDR3 is built from 15 residues. J lost 3 bases, V lost 3 bases, and 4 bases had no gene match. DNA for the CDR3: TGTGCCAGCAGTTTTGGGACAGGGGTTTACTATGGCTACACCTTC. Amino acids: CASSFGTGVYYGYTF.

The chain combines TRBV5-1 with TRBJ1-5; D not resolved. From germline, CDR1 is SGHRS and CDR2 YFSETQ. This CDR3 comprises 15 residues. The V and J ends lost 0 bases and 0 bases respectively, with 7 bases between them. Here the CDR3 reads CASSLGTHSNQPQHF. The CDR3, as DNA: TGCGCCAGCAGCTTGGGGACCCATAGCAATCAGCCCCAGCATTTT. Drawing the rest from reference TRBV5-1 and TRBJ1-5, the complete variable domain is KAGVTQTPRYLIKTRGQQVTLSCSPISGHRSVSWYQQTPGQGLQFLFEYFSETQRNKGNFPGRFSGRQFSNSRSEMNVSTLELGDSALYLCASSLGTHSNQPQHFGDGTRLSIL.

This rearrangement joins TRBV5-1 to TRBJ2-3; a weak D match, TRBD2 (5 bases). Germline V gene lookup returns CDR1 SGHRS and CDR2 YFSETQ. The CDR3 runs 14 residues. V was clipped by 0 bases and J by 3 bases, with 8 bases between them. The CDR3 DNA reads TGCGCCAGCAGCTTGGGAGGGAGAACAGATACGCAGTATTTT. As protein: CASSLGGRTDTQYF.

This clonotype occurred a few times. The chain is built from TRBV12-3 or TRBV12-4 and TRBJ1-2; D gene unclear. The CDR3 contains 11 residues. V lost 7 bases, J lost 7 bases, and 10 bases lay in between. The DNA of the CDR3 is TGTGCCAGCACGCGGAGCGGTGGCTACACCTTC. The encoded protein is CASTRSGGYTF.

The chain has TRBV6-2 or TRBV6-3 and TRBJ1-1; 7 bases are a match to TRBD1. CDR3 length: 13 amino acids. Trimming removed 8 bases from V and 5 bases from J; junction bases left unmatched: 8. From germline, CDR1 is MNHEY and CDR2 SVGEGT. CDR3 DNA: TGTGCCAGCCGGACAGGTCCAAGAACTGAAGCTTTCTTT. Its protein is CASRTGPRTEAFF.

This clonotype was observed a few times. The genes are TRBV27 and TRBJ1-2; possibly TRBD1 for D (6 bases). Germline CDR1 MNHEY, CDR2 SMNVEV (reference sequence). The ends were cut back, 4 bases at V and 7 bases at J, with 22 bases in the middle. The CDR3 runs 16 residues. Here the CDR3 reads CASSSLGKGGRGGYTF. DNA of the CDR3: TGTGCCAGCAGTTCCCTTGGAAAGGGGGGAAGGGGTGGCTACACCTTC.

This clonotype has more than one count but fewer than ten. The genes are TRBV5-1 and TRBJ1-5; the D gene is possibly TRBD1 (5 bases). There are 15 residues in the CDR3. From germline, CDR1 is SGHRS and CDR2 YFSETQ. The V end lost 0 bases, the J end lost 2 bases, and 9 bases lay between the germline ends. CDR3 sequence (DNA): TGCGCCAGCAGCTTGGGAGGGACCGGCAATCAGCCCCAGCATTTT. Protein: CASSLGGTGNQPQHF.

V usage is TRBV5-1 and J usage is TRBJ2-3; D gene unclear. Germline V gene sequence: CDR1 SGHRS, CDR2 YFSETQ. V lost 0 bases and J lost 1, with 9 bases in between. This CDR3 is built from 15 residues. This CDR3 is CASSLEGGGTDTQYF. The CDR3 DNA reads as TGCGCCAGCAGCTTGGAGGGCGGAGGCACAGATACGCAGTATTTT.

The table lists this clonotype with a few counts. V usage is TRBV27 and J usage is TRBJ1-5; D possibly corresponds to TRBD1 (5 bases). Between the trimmed V and J ends, which lost 6 bases and 0 bases, there was a span of 18 bases. Per germline, CDR1 MNHEY and CDR2 SMNVEV (reference sequence). This CDR3 comprises 17 residues. The CDR3 DNA sequence: TGTGCCAGCAGGTTGGGTTCTGGGACGGCTAGCAATCAGCCCCAGCATTTT. Protein product: CASRLGSGTASNQPQHF.

By frequency in the sample, this clonotype is medium-sized. The chain joins TRBV28 to TRBJ1-1; D gene ambiguous. The V and J ends lost 3 bases and 2 bases respectively, with 4 bases between them. CDR1 is MDHEN, CDR2 SYDVKM, per germline. The CDR3 totals 12 residues. The CDR3 is CASSLFNTEAFF. In nucleotides, the CDR3 is TGTGCCAGCAGTTTGTTTAACACTGAAGCTTTCTTT. Variable domain in full (rest from reference TRBV28 and TRBJ1-1): DVKVTQSSRYLVKRTGEKVFLECVQDMDHENMFWYRQDPGLGLRLIYFSYDVKMKEKGDIPEGYSVSREKKERFSLILESASTNQTSMYLCASSLFNTEAFFGQGTRLTVV.

V and J are TRBV7-3 and TRBJ1-1; D is unresolved. CDR3 length equals 13 residues. CDR1 is SGHTA and CDR2 is FQGTGA in the germline V gene. Trimming stripped 5 bases from V and 1 base from J, with 8 bases between. The CDR3 loop reads CASSRTANTEAFF. The CDR3 coding sequence is TGTGCCAGCAGCCGGACGGCGAACACTGAAGCTTTCTTT. The entire variable domain, with the rest obtained from reference TRBV7-3 and TRBJ1-1, is as follows: GAGVSQTPSNKVTEKGKYVELRCDPISGHTALYWYRQSLGQGPEFLIYFQGTGAADDSGLPNDRFFAVRPEGSVSTLKIQRTERGDSAVYLCASSRTANTEAFFGQGTRLTVV.

The chain has TRBV18 and TRBJ2-7; D gene uncertain. Germline CDR1 and CDR2: KGHSH and LQKENI. This CDR3 is built from 13 residues. Trimming cost V 3 bases and J 6 bases, with 12 bases left between them. As DNA, the CDR3 is TGTGCCAGCTCACCTGGGCAGCCCGGCGAGCAGTACTTC. This translates into CASSPGQPGEQYF.